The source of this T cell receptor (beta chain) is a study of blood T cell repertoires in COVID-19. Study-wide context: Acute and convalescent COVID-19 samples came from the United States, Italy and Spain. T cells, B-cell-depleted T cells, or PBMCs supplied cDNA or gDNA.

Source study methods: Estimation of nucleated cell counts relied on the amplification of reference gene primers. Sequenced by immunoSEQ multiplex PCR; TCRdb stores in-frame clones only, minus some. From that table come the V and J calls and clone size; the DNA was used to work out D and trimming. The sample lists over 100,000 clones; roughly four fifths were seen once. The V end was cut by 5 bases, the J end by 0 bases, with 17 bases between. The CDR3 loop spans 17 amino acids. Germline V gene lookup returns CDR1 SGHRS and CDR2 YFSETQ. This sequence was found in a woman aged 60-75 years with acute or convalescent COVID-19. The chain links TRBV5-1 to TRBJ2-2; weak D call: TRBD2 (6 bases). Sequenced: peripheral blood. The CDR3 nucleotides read TGCGCCAGCAGGTTGACCCACGGGGGAGCGAACACCGGGGAGCTGTTTTTT. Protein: CASRLTHGGANTGELFF.